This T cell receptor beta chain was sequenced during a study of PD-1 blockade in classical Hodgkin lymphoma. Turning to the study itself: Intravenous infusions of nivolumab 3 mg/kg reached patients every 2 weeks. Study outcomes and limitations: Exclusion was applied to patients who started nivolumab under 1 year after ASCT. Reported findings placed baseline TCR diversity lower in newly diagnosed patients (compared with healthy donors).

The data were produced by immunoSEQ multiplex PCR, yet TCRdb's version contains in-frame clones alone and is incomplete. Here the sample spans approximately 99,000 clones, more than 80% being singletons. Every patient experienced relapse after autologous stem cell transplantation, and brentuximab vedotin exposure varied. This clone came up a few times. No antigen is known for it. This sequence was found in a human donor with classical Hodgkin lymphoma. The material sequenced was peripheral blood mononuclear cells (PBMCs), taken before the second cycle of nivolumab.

The CDR3 DNA sequence: TGCGCCAGCAGAGACTACAGTGCTGAGCAGTTCTTC. Its protein is CASRDYSAEQFF. The chain is built from TRBV5-1 and TRBJ2-1; D possibly corresponds to TRBD2 (5 bases). This CDR3 has 12 amino acids. Trimming took 5 bases from V and 9 from J, leaving 12 bases between them. CDR1 is SGHRS and CDR2 is YFSETQ in the germline V gene.